The 24 T cell receptor beta chains in this list originate from one sample, sequenced in a study of blood T cell repertoires in COVID-19. Measured with immunoSEQ multiplex PCR; TCRdb has only the in-frame clones, and not every one. The sample carries 55,000 to 80,000 clones, over 85% recorded once. Input material: peripheral blood. Receptor source: a human donor in a cohort sampled during active COVID-19.

This clone occurred once. The chain joins TRBV3-1 (or the pseudogene TRBV3-2) to TRBJ1-4; 8 bases line up with TRBD1. In germline, CDR1 is LGHDT, CDR2 YNNKEL (reference sequence). The CDR3 spans 18 residues. With V trimmed by 2 bases and J by 0 bases, 8 bases remained unmatched. The CDR3 spells CASSQLTGGPATNEKLFF. The CDR3 region has the DNA TGTGCCAGCAGCCAACTTACAGGGGGGCCTGCAACTAATGAAAAACTGTTTTTT.

The chain joins TRBV5-4 to TRBJ2-2, with 7 nucleotides matching TRBD2. The CDR3 runs to 13 residues. V dropped 4 bases and J dropped 5; count of bases not matched to a gene: 2. Germline loops: CDR1 SGHNT, CDR2 YYREEE (reference sequence). The CDR3 sequence: CASSPRGTGELFF. The DNA of the CDR3 is TGTGCCAGCAGCCCGCGGGGGACCGGGGAGCTGTTTTTT.

The CDR3 DNA reads TGCGCCAGCAGCTTGGGACACTCAGGACAGCCCCAGCATTTT. This codes for CASSLGHSGQPQHF. The rearrangement joins TRBV5-1 to TRBJ1-5; D remains ambiguous. Germline V lookup: CDR1 SGHRS, CDR2 YFSETQ. Trimming stripped 0 bases from V and 7 bases from J, with 11 bases between. This CDR3 comprises 14 residues.

The rearrangement uses TRBV9 and TRBJ2-7; tentatively, D is TRBD2 (6 bases). The V and J ends lost 0 bases and 2 bases respectively, with 12 bases between them. The CDR3 extends over 15 amino acids. Germline V gives CDR1 SGDLS, CDR2 YYNGEE. In nucleotides, the CDR3 is TGTGCCAGCAGCGTAGAAGTGGGAGGAACCTACGAGCAGTACTTC. Translated: CASSVEVGGTYEQYF.

This chain connects TRBV6-6 to TRBJ2-7, with a tentative D call TRBD2 (5 bases). V lost 4 bases and J lost 3, with 16 bases in between. This CDR3 is built from 15 residues. Germline V gene lookup returns CDR1 MNHNY and CDR2 SVGAGI (reference sequence). The CDR3 region has the DNA TGTGCCAGCAGTTGGCGTGAGGAGGCCAGCTACGAGCAGTACTTC. Encoded protein: CASSWREEASYEQYF.

The chain uses TRBV2 and TRBJ1-6, with 7 bases aligning to TRBD1. V gave up 5 bases and J gave up 7 bases; unmatched junction bases: 5. This CDR3 region has 14 residues. CDR1 SNHLY and CDR2 FYNNEI come from the germline V gene. The CDR3 region has the DNA TGTGCCAGCAGTCCGACAGGGCTCAATTCACCCCTCCACTTT. Translation gives CASSPTGLNSPLHF.

The chain links TRBV28 to TRBJ2-1, with 9 bases identical to TRBD2. The CDR3 totals 16 residues. Germline loops: CDR1 MDHEN, CDR2 SYDVKM. The J segment lost 2 bases and the V segment lost 3 bases, leaving 5 bases of the junction unmatched. Here the CDR3 DNA reads TGTGCCAGCAGTTTGGTGCGGGAGGGCACCTACAATGAGCAGTTCTTC. Translation: CASSLVREGTYNEQFF.

In nucleotides, the CDR3 is TGTGCCAGCCGGGGGCGGGAGGCCGGGGAGCTGTTTTTT. Encoded protein: CASRGREAGELFF. The V gene is TRBV7-9, the J gene TRBJ2-2; 8 nucleotides match TRBD2. The CDR3 is 13 amino acids. J gave up 6 bases and V 8 bases, and 5 bases lay outside the gene matches. The germline V gene has CDR1 SEHNR and CDR2 FQNEAQ (reference sequence).

The CDR3 sequence is CASSWVGGTEAFF. Written as DNA, the CDR3 is TGTGCCAGCAGCTGGGTAGGGGGAACTGAAGCTTTCTTT. The chain employs TRBV5-5 and TRBJ1-1, with a weak D call TRBD1 (6 bases). Germline V gene lookup returns CDR1 SGHKS and CDR2 YYEKEE (reference sequence). Trimming took 3 bases from V and 5 from J, leaving 11 bases between them. The CDR3 is made up of 13 amino acids.

The sample holds one count of this clone. The chain couples TRBV15 to TRBJ1-5; D perhaps matches TRBD1 (5 bases). The CDR3 extends over 13 amino acids. Germline V gives CDR1 LNHNV, CDR2 YYDKDF (reference sequence). The germline V and J ends were trimmed by 1 base and 7 bases, with 8 bases remaining between them. In DNA form, the CDR3 reads TGTGCCACCAGCAGAGGGGGGGAACAGCCCCAGCATTTT. As protein: CATSRGGEQPQHF.

The chain combines TRBV6-5 with TRBJ2-1; 10 nucleotides agree with TRBD2. The J segment lost 0 bases and the V segment lost 7 bases, leaving 3 bases of the junction unmatched. This CDR3 is built from 15 residues. The germline V gene encodes CDR1 MNHEY and CDR2 SVGAGI. The CDR3 coding sequence is TGTGCCAGCACTACTAGCGGGGCCTCCTACAATGAGCAGTTCTTC. This encodes CASTTSGASYNEQFF.

The genes are TRBV6-2 or TRBV6-3 and TRBJ2-1; D may be TRBD2 (6 bases). There are 16 residues in the CDR3. Germline V gene sequence: CDR1 MNHEY, CDR2 SVGEGT. The germline V and J ends were trimmed by 6 bases and 5 bases, with 20 bases remaining between them. CDR3 amino acids: CASSSRLDAENNEQFF. CDR3 coding DNA: TGTGCCAGCAGCAGCAGACTAGACGCTGAAAACAATGAGCAGTTCTTC.

The genes are TRBV7-2 and TRBJ1-1, with TRBD1 as a possible D gene (6 bases). Germline V lookup: CDR1 SGHTA, CDR2 FQGNSA. The V and J ends lost 0 bases and 4 bases respectively, with 12 bases between them. CDR3 length: 15 amino acids. CDR3 nucleotide sequence: TGTGCCAGCAGCTTAGCTACAGGGTCGGTCACTGAAGCTTTCTTT. It codes for CASSLATGSVTEAFF.

V usage is TRBV4-3 and J usage is TRBJ2-7, with TRBD2 matching 14 bases. Germline lookup yields CDR1 LGHNA and CDR2 YSLEER. Losses at the gene ends were 1 base for V and 7 bases for J; bases not matched to a gene: 9. CDR3 length equals 17 residues. The CDR3 DNA sequence: TGCGCCAGCAGCCAAGGCCCGACTAGCGGGAGGGCGGAGGAGCAGTACTTC. This codes for CASSQGPTSGRAEEQYF.

The genes are TRBV6-5 and TRBJ2-2, with 7 bases identical to TRBD1. CDR3 size: 14 residues. The trim removed 7 bases at V and 4 bases at J, leaving 6 bases unmatched. Germline V gives CDR1 MNHEY, CDR2 SVGAGI. The CDR3 DNA sequence: TGTGCCAGCAAAGAGGGGGCCGGCACCGGGGAGCTGTTTTTT. It translates to CASKEGAGTGELFF.

The chain combines TRBV12-2 with TRBJ2-1; the D call of TRBD1 is as the table states it, not checked on the DNA. TRBV12-2 is flagged as a pseudogene. This CDR3 has 18 residues. The CDR3 DNA reads as TGTGCAAGTCGCTTAGAAGGGGTGGCTTCGAAGTACTACAATGAGCAGTTCTTC. Translating it yields CASRLEGVASKYYNEQFF.

The J gene is TRBJ2-7, the V gene TRBV6-2 or TRBV6-3; D gene unclear. The V end was cut by 5 bases, the J end by 3 bases, with 11 bases between. This CDR3 is 13 amino acids long. Looked up from germline, CDR1 is MNHEY and CDR2 is SVGEGT. CDR3 protein: CASSQTPSYEQYF. The CDR3, as DNA: TGTGCCAGCAGTCAAACCCCTAGCTACGAGCAGTACTTC.

CDR3 bases: TGTGCCAGCTCACAGGGACAGGGTAGGTCCGAGCAGTACTTC. Amino acid sequence: CASSQGQGRSEQYF. The chain couples TRBV18 to TRBJ2-7; TRBD1 matches at 9 bases. The germline CDR1 and CDR2 sequences are KGHSH and LQKENI. There are 14 residues in the CDR3. The trim removed 4 bases at V and 6 bases at J, leaving 7 bases unmatched. The full variable domain, its missing parts supplied by reference TRBV18 and TRBJ2-7, is NAGVMQNPRHLVRRRGQEARLRCSPMKGHSHVYWYRQLPEEGLKFMVYLQKENIIDESGMPKERFSAEFPKEGPSILRIQQVVRGDSAAYFCASSQGQGRSEQYFGPGTRLTVT.

The chain recombines TRBV5-1 with TRBJ2-1; 9 positions agree with TRBD1. Germline-derived CDR1 and CDR2 are SGHRS and YFSETQ. CDR3 size: 15 residues. After removal of 4 bases from V and 7 bases from J, the junction contained 9 bases not matched to a gene. CDR3 loop: CASSLVPGQGNEQFF. The CDR3, as DNA: TGCGCCAGCAGCCTAGTCCCGGGACAGGGAAATGAGCAGTTCTTC.

V is TRBV21-1 and J is TRBJ2-7; TRBD2, the table's D call, lacks a check against the DNA. TRBV21-1 is a pseudogene segment. The CDR3 is 16 amino acids. CDR3 nucleotides: TGTGCCAGCAGCAACCCCCCCCCGGGACTCTCCTACGAGCAGTACTTC. Encoded protein: CASSNPPPGLSYEQYF.

In this sample, this clone turned up a few times. The chain employs TRBV21-1 and TRBJ1-1; TRBD1, the table's D call, was not compared with the DNA. TRBV21-1 is a known pseudogene. This CDR3 is built from 13 residues. CDR3 sequence: CASSKGTYTEAFF. CDR3 DNA: TGTGCCAGCAGCAAAGGGACATACACTGAAGCTTTCTTT.

The J gene is TRBJ1-2, the V gene TRBV30, with D unclear. The CDR3 is made up of 14 amino acids. Germline V gene lookup returns CDR1 GTSNPN and CDR2 SVGIG (reference sequence). V shed 0 bases and J shed 4 bases, with 12 bases lying between them. CDR3 protein: CAWSVQLGGYGYTF. For the CDR3, the DNA is TGTGCCTGGAGTGTACAGCTGGGAGGCTATGGCTACACCTTC.

The chain recombines TRBV2 with TRBJ2-5; tentatively, D is TRBD1 or TRBD2 (5 bases each). Trimming removed 7 bases from V and 5 bases from J, with 11 bases in between. The CDR3 sequence is 12 residues long. CDR1 and CDR2 (germline): SNHLY, FYNNEI. This chain's CDR3 is CASTEGRETQYF. The CDR3 region has the DNA TGTGCCAGCACTGAGGGGCGGGAGACCCAGTACTTC.

A single count supports this clone. Because the CDR3's place on the DNA is in doubt, the DNA is left out and the CDR3 is given as listed by TCRdb. The J gene is TRBJ2-5, the V gene TRBV19; the D call in the table, TRBD2, was not verified against the DNA. The CDR3 has 16 amino acids, counting both end residues. In germline, CDR1 is LNHDA, CDR2 SQIVND (reference sequence). The CDR3 protein is CASTTVGGMGLETQYF.